A single sample is the source of the 5 T cell receptor beta chains below, sequenced in a study of beta chain features in type 1 diabetes. Sequenced material consisted of expressed TCRB transcripts (all of the isolated RNA was reverse transcribed). TCRdb keeps only in-frame clones here, not all; method: immunoSEQ multiplex PCR. Here the sample spans roughly 240,000 clones, around 14% being singletons. Sequencing was done on a sample of naive CD4+ T cells from blood. The receptor source for this set is a woman in her thirties or forties in good health.

A few counts support this clone. The chain is built from TRBV6-5 and TRBJ2-3; TRBD2 is a possible D gene (7 bases). Between the trimmed V and J ends, which lost 4 bases and 1 base, there was a span of 9 bases. Germline-derived CDR1 and CDR2 are MNHEY and SVGAGI. The CDR3 has 14 amino acids. CDR3 nucleotides: TGTGCCAGCAGTTGGGGGGGGCGCACAGATACGCAGTATTTT. This codes for CASSWGGRTDTQYF.

The chain combines TRBV7-2 with TRBJ1-1, with D perhaps matching TRBD1 (6 bases). CDR3 length: 12 residues. V lost 6 bases and J 8 bases, leaving 13 bases between the germline ends. Per germline, CDR1 SGHTA and CDR2 FQGNSA. The CDR3 nucleotides read TGTGCCAGCAGGTCACCCGGGACAGAAGCTTTCTTT. The encoded protein is CASRSPGTEAFF.

This clone showed up just a few times. The V and J genes are TRBV5-8 and TRBJ2-5; TRBD2 aligns across 8 bases. In germline, CDR1 is SGHTS, CDR2 YDEGEE. CDR3 size: 14 residues. The trim removed 5 bases at V and 4 bases at J, leaving 7 bases unmatched. CDR3 loop: CASRRTSLPETQYF. The CDR3, as DNA: TGTGCCAGCAGGAGGACTAGCCTACCAGAGACCCAGTACTTC.

This chain uses TRBV9 with TRBJ2-7; 8 nucleotides agree with TRBD2. V lost 0 bases to trimming and J lost 4 bases; unmatched junction nucleotides: 6. CDR3 size: 15 residues. Germline assignment: CDR1 SGDLS and CDR2 YYNGEE. CDR3 loop: CASSVEVAGRYEQYF. The CDR3 nucleotides read TGTGCCAGCAGCGTAGAGGTAGCGGGGCGTTACGAGCAGTACTTC.

The V gene is TRBV6-1, the J gene TRBJ1-1, with D tentatively TRBD1 (6 bases). CDR1 and CDR2 from the germline V gene are MNHNS and SASEGT. This CDR3 region has 13 residues. V was shortened by 5 bases and J by 4 bases, with 11 bases between the two germline ends. DNA for the CDR3: TGTGCCAGCAGTAATACAGGGTTCACTGAAGCTTTCTTT. It specifies CASSNTGFTEAFF.